These 11 T cell receptor beta chains originate from one sample sequenced in a study of PD-1 blockade in classical Hodgkin lymphoma. The sample's time point: cycle 4 day 1 (C4D1), after more than five weeks of nivolumab. The patients all showed relapse after autologous stem cell transplantation, while their brentuximab vedotin exposure varied. Profiling relied on immunoSEQ multiplex PCR, and the TCRdb table lists in-frame clones only, not all of them. The repertoire holds 80,000 to 100,000 clones, with more than 85% as singletons. The sequenced sample was peripheral blood mononuclear cells (PBMCs), obtained before the fourth cycle of nivolumab. These receptors were obtained from a human donor with classical Hodgkin lymphoma.

The chain recombines TRBV2 with TRBJ2-1; TRBD2 matches 8 bases. The germline V gene encodes CDR1 SNHLY and CDR2 FYNNEI. V lost 6 bases to trimming and J lost 2 bases; unmatched junction nucleotides: 3. The CDR3 totals 14 residues. The CDR3 loop reads CASRGLGAYNEQFF. In nucleotides, the CDR3 is TGTGCCAGCAGGGGACTAGGGGCCTACAATGAGCAGTTCTTC. Full variable domain (rest looked up from reference TRBV2 and TRBJ2-1): EPEVTQTPSHQVTQMGQEVILRCVPISNHLYFYWYRQILGQKVEFLVSFYNNEISEKSEIFDDQFSVERPDGSNFTLKIRSTKLEDSAMYFCASRGLGAYNEQFFGPGTRLTVL.

The chain employs TRBV18 and TRBJ2-3; weak D call: TRBD2 (6 bases). The germline gives CDR1 KGHSH, CDR2 LQKENI. The CDR3 is 14 residues long. V was cut by 5 bases and J by 2 bases, with 11 bases left in between. The CDR3 bases are TGTGCCAGCTCAGTTCTGGGACTCACAGATACGCAGTATTTT. Translated, it gives CASSVLGLTDTQYF. Supplemented by reference TRBV18 and TRBJ2-3, the full variable domain reads NAGVMQNPRHLVRRRGQEARLRCSPMKGHSHVYWYRQLPEEGLKFMVYLQKENIIDESGMPKERFSAEFPKEGPSILRIQQVVRGDSAAYFCASSVLGLTDTQYFGPGTRLTVL.

This chain links TRBV19 with TRBJ1-1, with unresolved D. This CDR3 spans 12 amino acids. V was trimmed by 6 bases and J by 8 bases, leaving 13 bases between them. Germline assignment: CDR1 LNHDA and CDR2 SQIVND (reference sequence). The CDR3 region is CASREAEREAFF. CDR3 nucleotide sequence: TGTGCCAGTAGGGAAGCTGAGAGAGAAGCTTTCTTT.

The V gene is TRBV10-3, the J gene TRBJ2-2, with TRBD2 identical over 7 bases. The length of the CDR3 is 16 residues. CDR1 ENHRY and CDR2 SYGVKD come from the germline V gene. Trimming cost V 3 bases and J 2 bases; bases outside gene matches: 6. The CDR3 DNA is TGTGCCATCAGTGACTTCGGGGGGAGTAACACCGGGGAGCTGTTTTTT. The encoded protein is CAISDFGGSNTGELFF.

This chain connects TRBV29-1 to TRBJ2-5; TRBD1 agrees at 9 bases. This CDR3 spans 17 amino acids. Germline lookup yields CDR1 SQVTM and CDR2 ANQGSEA. The V and J ends lost 5 bases and 5 bases, in that order; junction bases with no gene match: 18. The CDR3 DNA reads as TGCAGCGTTTCCCATCTCCGAACAGGGGGCGCCGGGGAGACCCAGTACTTC. Encoded protein: CSVSHLRTGGAGETQYF.

The DNA for the CDR3 is TGTGCCAGCAGTTTAGGGACAGGGGGAACTGAAGCTTTCTTT. This translates into CASSLGTGGTEAFF. The rearrangement joins TRBV28 to TRBJ1-1; 11 nucleotides agree with TRBD1. This CDR3 has 14 residues. Germline CDR1 reads MDHEN; CDR2 reads SYDVKM. V dropped 2 bases and J dropped 5; count of bases not matched to a gene: 1.

The chain carries TRBV15 and TRBJ1-2; TRBD1 matches 8 bases. Per germline, CDR1 LNHNV and CDR2 YYDKDF (reference sequence). The CDR3 totals 14 residues. With 0 bases clipped from V and 5 bases from J, the junction kept 2 bases outside the gene matches. The CDR3 nucleotides are TGTGCCACCAGCAGAGAGAGACAGGGGTATGGCTACACCTTC. Its protein is CATSRERQGYGYTF.

The V call is TRBV28, the J call TRBJ1-5; the D gene is possibly TRBD1 (5 bases). Trimming left V 7 bases short and J 4 bases short, with 14 bases between. The CDR3 length is 14 residues. The germline gives CDR1 MDHEN, CDR2 SYDVKM. The CDR3, as DNA: TGTGCCAGCAAATCGGTGGGGGGGAATCAGCCCCAGCATTTT. Translation gives CASKSVGGNQPQHF.

The chain carries TRBV6-6 and TRBJ2-7; D may correspond to TRBD1 or TRBD2 (5 bases each). The germline gives CDR1 MNHNY, CDR2 SVGAGI (reference sequence). CDR3 length: 13 residues. V dropped 10 bases and J dropped 3 bases, with 16 bases sitting between them. The CDR3 spells CATLGVIDYEQYF. As DNA, the CDR3 is TGTGCCACCTTGGGGGTAATTGACTACGAGCAGTACTTC.

The chain links TRBV19 to TRBJ1-5; weak D call: TRBD1 (6 bases). Between the trimmed V and J ends, which lost 5 bases and 15 bases, there was a span of 20 bases. CDR1 is LNHDA, CDR2 SQIVND, per germline (reference sequence). The CDR3 is 13 residues long. The CDR3 DNA reads as TGTGCCAGTAGTGCAAACAGGGCCCTATCTAGGCATTTT. Translating it yields CASSANRALSRHF.

The chain has TRBV5-1 and TRBJ1-5; 7 positions agree with TRBD1. Per germline, CDR1 SGHRS and CDR2 YFSETQ. The CDR3 spans 15 residues. The V segment lost 4 bases and the J segment 3 bases; nucleotides outside the gene matches: 7. The CDR3 DNA follows: TGCGCCAGCAGCCCGGAGGGACAGCTCAATCAGCCCCAGCATTTT. It specifies CASSPEGQLNQPQHF.